This T cell receptor beta chain was sequenced for a study of OX40 agonist ivuxolimab in advanced cancers. For the study at large: Males comprised around 80% of the group, whose mean age was about 60 years (range 23 to 79). Findings and caveats of the study: At 0.1 to 3.0 mg/kg, CD4+ and CD8+ blood T cells expanded clonally by week 6. Expanded peripheral T cell antigen specificity was not determined.

Libraries were prepared by immunoSEQ multiplex PCR; TCRdb keeps only in-frame clonotypes and omits some of them. The sample yields 55,000 to 75,000 clones, 75% to 90% seen once. Points on this clone: The antigen is unknown.

V was shortened by 0 bases and J by 3 bases, with 8 bases between the two germline ends. Per germline, CDR1 GTSNPN and CDR2 SVGIG (reference sequence). The CDR3 extends over 13 amino acids. The chain is built from TRBV30 and TRBJ1-1; possibly TRBD1 for D (5 bases). This TCR was recovered from an adult with an advanced solid tumor such as melanoma, head and neck, liver or kidney cancer. The sample was CD4+ or CD8+ T cells sorted from blood, taken in a trial of the OX40 agonist ivuxolimab. CDR3 region: CAWSVQDDTEAFF. As DNA, the CDR3 is TGTGCCTGGAGTGTACAGGATGACACTGAAGCTTTCTTT.